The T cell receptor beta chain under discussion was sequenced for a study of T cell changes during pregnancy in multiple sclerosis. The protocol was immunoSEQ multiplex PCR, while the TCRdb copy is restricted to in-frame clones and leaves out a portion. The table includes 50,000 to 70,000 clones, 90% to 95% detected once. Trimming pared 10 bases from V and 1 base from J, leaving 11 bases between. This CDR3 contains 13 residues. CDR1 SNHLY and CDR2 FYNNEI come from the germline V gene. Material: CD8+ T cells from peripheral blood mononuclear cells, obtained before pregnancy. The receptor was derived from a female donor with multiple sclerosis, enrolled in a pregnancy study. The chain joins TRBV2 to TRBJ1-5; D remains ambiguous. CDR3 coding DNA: TGTGCCACTTGGGGAGGGAGCAATCAGCCCCAGCATTTT. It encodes CATWGGSNQPQHF. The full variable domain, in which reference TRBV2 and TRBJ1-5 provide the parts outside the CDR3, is EPEVTQTPSHQVTQMGQEVILRCVPISNHLYFYWYRQILGQKVEFLVSFYNNEISEKSEIFDDQFSVERPDGSNFTLKIRSTKLEDSAMYFCATWGGSNQPQHFGDGTRLSIL.